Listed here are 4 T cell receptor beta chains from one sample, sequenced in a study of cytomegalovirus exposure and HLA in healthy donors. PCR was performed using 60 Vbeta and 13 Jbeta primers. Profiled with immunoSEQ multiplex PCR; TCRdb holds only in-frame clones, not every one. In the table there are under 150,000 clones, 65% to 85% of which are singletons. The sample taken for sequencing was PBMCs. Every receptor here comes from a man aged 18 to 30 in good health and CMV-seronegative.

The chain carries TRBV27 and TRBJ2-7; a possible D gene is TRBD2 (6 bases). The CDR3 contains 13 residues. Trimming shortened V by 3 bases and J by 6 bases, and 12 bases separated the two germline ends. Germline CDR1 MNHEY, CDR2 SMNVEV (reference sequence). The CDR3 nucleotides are TGTGCCAGCAGTTTTGGCAGGGAGGCCGAGCAGTACTTC. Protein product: CASSFGREAEQYF.

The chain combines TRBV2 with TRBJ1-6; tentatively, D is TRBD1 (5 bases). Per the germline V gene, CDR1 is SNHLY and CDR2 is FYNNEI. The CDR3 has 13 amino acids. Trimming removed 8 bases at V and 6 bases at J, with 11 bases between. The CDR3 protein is CASRGYSNSPLHF. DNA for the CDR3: TGTGCCAGCCGGGGGTATAGTAATTCACCCCTCCACTTT.

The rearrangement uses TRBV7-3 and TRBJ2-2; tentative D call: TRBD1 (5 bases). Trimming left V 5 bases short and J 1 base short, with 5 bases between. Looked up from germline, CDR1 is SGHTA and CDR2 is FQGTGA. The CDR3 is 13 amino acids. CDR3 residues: CASSDRNTGELFF. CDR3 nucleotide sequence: TGTGCCAGCAGCGACAGGAACACCGGGGAGCTGTTTTTT.

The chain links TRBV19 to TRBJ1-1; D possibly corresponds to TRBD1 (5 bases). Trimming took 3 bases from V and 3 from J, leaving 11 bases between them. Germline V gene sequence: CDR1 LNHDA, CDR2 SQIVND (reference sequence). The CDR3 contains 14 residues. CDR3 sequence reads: CASSMKWGDTEAFF. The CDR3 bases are TGTGCCAGTAGTATGAAGTGGGGGGACACTGAAGCTTTCTTT.